This T cell receptor beta chain was recovered during a study of cytomegalovirus exposure and HLA in healthy donors. V lost 0 bases and J lost 6, with 9 bases in between. Per germline, CDR1 SGHRS and CDR2 YFSETQ. The CDR3 spans 14 residues. The PCR made use of 60 Vbeta and 13 Jbeta primers. Profiling relied on immunoSEQ multiplex PCR, and the TCRdb table lists in-frame clones only, not all of them. The sample lists about 250,000 clones, around two thirds occurring once. What was sequenced was PBMCs. The chain is built from TRBV5-1 and TRBJ1-4; maybe TRBD1 (5 bases). The clonotype comes from a female donor in good health and CMV-seronegative. CDR3 residues: CASSLGRDDEKLFF. In DNA form, the CDR3 reads TGCGCCAGCAGCTTGGGCAGGGATGATGAAAAACTGTTTTTT.